This TCR beta chain was retrieved from a study of shared clonotypes between healthy human individuals. Notes on the study in general: Clonotypes not shared had lower generation probabilities than those common to all four donors.

The test was conducted at deep level. Once extracted for a subset, genomic DNA was divided evenly among several immunoSEQ plates. Clones were read by immunoSEQ multiplex PCR, and TCRdb kept only the in-frame ones, dropping some. Here the sample spans approximately 530,000 clones, more than 95% being singletons. The CDR3 has 19 residues. Trimming removed 0 bases from V and 8 bases from J; junction bases left unmatched: 18. Germline V gene lookup returns CDR1 ENHRY and CDR2 SYGVKD. Note on this clone: Its antigen is currently unknown.

The receptor's source is a woman aged 30 to 39 in good health. The chain employs TRBV10-3 and TRBJ1-4, with 7 bases fitting TRBD1. The sequencing sample was made of naive CD4+ T cells sorted from blood. The subset denotes: CD45RA+ positively selected. In nucleotides, the CDR3 is TGTGCCATCAGTGAGTCGATGAGTGGTTTAGGGGGCAGACGCGAAAAACTGTTTTTT. It specifies CAISESMSGLGGRREKLFF.